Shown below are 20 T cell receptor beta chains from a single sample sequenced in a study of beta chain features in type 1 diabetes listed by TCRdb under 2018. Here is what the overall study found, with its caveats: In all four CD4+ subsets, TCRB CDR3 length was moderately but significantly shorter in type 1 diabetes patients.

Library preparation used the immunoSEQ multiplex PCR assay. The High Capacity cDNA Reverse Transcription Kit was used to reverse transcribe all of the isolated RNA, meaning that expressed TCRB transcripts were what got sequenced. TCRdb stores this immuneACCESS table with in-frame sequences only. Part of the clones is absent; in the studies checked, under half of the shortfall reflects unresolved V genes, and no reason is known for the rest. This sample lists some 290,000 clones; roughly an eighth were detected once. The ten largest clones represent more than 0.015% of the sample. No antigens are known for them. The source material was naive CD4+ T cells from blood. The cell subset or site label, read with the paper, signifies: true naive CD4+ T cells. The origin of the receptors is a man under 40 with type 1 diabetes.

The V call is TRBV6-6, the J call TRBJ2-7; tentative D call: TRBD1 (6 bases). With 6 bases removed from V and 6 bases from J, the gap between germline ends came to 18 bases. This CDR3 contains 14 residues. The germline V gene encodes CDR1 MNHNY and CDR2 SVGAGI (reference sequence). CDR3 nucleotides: TGTGCCAGCAGACCGGGACAACCCTTGGTCGAGCAGTACTTC. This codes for CASRPGQPLVEQYF.

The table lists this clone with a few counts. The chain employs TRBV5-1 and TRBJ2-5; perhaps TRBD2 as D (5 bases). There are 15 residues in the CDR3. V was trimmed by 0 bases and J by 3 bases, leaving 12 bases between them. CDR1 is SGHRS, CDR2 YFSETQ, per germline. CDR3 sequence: CASSLGASPKETQYF. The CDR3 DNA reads TGCGCCAGCAGCTTGGGGGCTAGCCCCAAAGAGACCCAGTACTTC.

The CDR3 region is CAISPQDRAGANVLTF. CDR3 coding DNA: TGTGCCATCAGCCCTCAGGACAGGGCTGGGGCCAACGTCCTGACTTTC. The rearrangement uses TRBV10-3 and TRBJ2-6; 8 nucleotides agree with TRBD1. The CDR3 contains 16 residues. J was trimmed by 2 bases and V by 6 bases; bases with no gene match: 6. The V gene's germline CDR1 is ENHRY and CDR2 SYGVKD.

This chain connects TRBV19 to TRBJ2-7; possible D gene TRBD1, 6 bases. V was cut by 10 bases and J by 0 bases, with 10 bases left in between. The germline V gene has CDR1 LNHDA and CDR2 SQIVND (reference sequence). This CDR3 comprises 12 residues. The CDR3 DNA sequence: TGTGCCACCACAGGGAGCTCCTACGAGCAGTACTTC. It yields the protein CATTGSSYEQYF. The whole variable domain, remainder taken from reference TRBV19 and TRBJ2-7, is DGGITQSPKYLFRKEGQNVTLSCEQNLNHDAMYWYRQDPGQGLRLIYYSQIVNDFQKGDIAEGYSVSREKKESFPLTVTSAQKNPTAFYLCATTGSSYEQYFGPGTRLTVT.

The DNA of the CDR3 is TGTGCCAGCTCACGAGCGGGAGGATCCAATGAGCAGTTCTTC. It codes for CASSRAGGSNEQFF. The chain couples TRBV18 to TRBJ2-1, with 9 bases fitting TRBD2. CDR3 length: 14 residues. Germline values: CDR1 KGHSH, CDR2 LQKENI. Trimming removed 4 bases from V and 6 bases from J; junction bases left unmatched: 4.

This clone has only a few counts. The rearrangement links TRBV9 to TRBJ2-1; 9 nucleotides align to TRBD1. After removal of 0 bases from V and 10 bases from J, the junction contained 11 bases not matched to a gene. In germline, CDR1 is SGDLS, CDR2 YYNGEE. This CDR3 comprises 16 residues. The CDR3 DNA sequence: TGTGCCAGCAGCGTAGCGGGGACAGGGACCCCTGGGGAGCAGTTCTTC. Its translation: CASSVAGTGTPGEQFF.

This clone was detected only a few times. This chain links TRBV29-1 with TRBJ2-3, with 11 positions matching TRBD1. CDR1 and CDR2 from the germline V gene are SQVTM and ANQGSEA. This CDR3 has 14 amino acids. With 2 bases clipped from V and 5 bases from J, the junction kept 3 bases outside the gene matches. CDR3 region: CSVEMDRGRDTQYF. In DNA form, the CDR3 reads TGCAGCGTTGAAATGGACAGGGGGCGAGATACGCAGTATTTT.

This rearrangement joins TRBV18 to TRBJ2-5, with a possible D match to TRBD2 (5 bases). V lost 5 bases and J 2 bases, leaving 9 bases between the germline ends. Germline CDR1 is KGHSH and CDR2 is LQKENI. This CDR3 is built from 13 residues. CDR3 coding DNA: TGTGCCAGCTCATTCGGGGTTCAAGAGACCCAGTACTTC. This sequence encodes CASSFGVQETQYF.

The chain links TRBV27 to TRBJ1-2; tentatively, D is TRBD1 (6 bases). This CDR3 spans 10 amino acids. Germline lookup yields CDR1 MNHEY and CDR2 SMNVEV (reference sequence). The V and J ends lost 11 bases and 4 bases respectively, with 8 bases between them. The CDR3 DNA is TGTGCCGGGACACCCTATGGCTACACCTTC. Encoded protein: CAGTPYGYTF.

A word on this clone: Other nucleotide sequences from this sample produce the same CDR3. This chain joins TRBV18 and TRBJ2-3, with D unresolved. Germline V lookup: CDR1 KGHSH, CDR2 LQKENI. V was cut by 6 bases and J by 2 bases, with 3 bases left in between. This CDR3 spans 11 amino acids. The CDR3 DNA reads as TGTGCCAGCTCTCTCACAGATACGCAGTATTTT. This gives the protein CASSLTDTQYF.

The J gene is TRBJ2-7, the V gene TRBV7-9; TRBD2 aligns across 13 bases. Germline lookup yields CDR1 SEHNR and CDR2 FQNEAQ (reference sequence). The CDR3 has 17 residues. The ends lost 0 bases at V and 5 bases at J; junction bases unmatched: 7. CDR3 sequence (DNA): TGTGCCAGCAGCTTAGCACTAGCGGGAGGGGCCTGGGACGAGCAGTACTTC. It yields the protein CASSLALAGGAWDEQYF.

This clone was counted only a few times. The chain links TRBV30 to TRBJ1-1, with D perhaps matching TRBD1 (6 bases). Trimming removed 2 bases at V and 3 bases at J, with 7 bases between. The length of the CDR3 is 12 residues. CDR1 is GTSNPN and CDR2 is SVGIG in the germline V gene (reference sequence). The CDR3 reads CAWSRGYTEAFF. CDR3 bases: TGTGCCTGGAGTAGGGGGTACACTGAAGCTTTCTTT.

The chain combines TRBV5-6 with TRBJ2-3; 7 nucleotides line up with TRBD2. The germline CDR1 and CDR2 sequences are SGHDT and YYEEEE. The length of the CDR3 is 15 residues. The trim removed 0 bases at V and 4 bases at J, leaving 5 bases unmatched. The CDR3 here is CASSLAAGAADTQYF. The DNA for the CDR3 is TGTGCCAGCAGCTTGGCGGCGGGAGCCGCAGATACGCAGTATTTT.

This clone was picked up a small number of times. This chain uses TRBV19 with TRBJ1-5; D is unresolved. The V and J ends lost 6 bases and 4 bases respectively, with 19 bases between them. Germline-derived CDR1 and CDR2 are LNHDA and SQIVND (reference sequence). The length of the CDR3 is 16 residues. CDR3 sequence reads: CASSPLKGRVNQPQHF. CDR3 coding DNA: TGTGCCAGTAGCCCCCTAAAAGGGCGGGTTAATCAGCCCCAGCATTTT.

In nucleotides, the CDR3 is TGCGCCAGCAGCTTCCAGGGACTCCTCTACGAGCAGTACTTC. Translated: CASSFQGLLYEQYF. The chain is built from TRBV5-1 and TRBJ2-7; D possibly corresponds to TRBD2 (6 bases). Per the germline V gene, CDR1 is SGHRS and CDR2 is YFSETQ. The CDR3 is 14 amino acids. Between the trimmed V and J ends, which lost 2 bases and 3 bases, there was a span of 12 bases.

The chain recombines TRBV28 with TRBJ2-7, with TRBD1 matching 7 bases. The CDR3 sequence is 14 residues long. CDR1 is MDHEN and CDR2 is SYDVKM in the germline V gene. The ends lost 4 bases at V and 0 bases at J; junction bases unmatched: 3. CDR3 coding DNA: TGTGCCAGCAGTTCAGGACAGGACTCCTACGAGCAGTACTTC. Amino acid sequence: CASSSGQDSYEQYF.

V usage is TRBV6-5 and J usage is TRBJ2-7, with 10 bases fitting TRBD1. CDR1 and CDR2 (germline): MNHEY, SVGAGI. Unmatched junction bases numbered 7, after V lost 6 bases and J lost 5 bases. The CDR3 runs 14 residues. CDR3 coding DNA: TGTGCCAGCAGCACTCGCGGACAGGGGGACGAGCAGTACTTC. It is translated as CASSTRGQGDEQYF.

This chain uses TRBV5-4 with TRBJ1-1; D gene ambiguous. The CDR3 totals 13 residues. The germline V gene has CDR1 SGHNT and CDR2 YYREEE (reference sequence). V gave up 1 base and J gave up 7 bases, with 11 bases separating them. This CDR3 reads CASSLPPRGEAFF. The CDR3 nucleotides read TGTGCCAGCAGCTTGCCGCCACGAGGTGAAGCTTTCTTT. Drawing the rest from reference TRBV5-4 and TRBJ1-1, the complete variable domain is ETGVTQSPTHLIKTRGQQVTLRCSSQSGHNTVSWYQQALGQGPQFIFQYYREEENGRGNFPPRFSGLQFPNYSSELNVNALELDDSALYLCASSLPPRGEAFFGQGTRLTVV.

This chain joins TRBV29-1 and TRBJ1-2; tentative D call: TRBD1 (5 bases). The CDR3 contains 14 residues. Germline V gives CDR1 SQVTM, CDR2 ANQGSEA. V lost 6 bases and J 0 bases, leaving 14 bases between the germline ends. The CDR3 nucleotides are TGCAGCGTCCGTAGAGACAGTACTAACTATGGCTACACCTTC. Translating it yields CSVRRDSTNYGYTF. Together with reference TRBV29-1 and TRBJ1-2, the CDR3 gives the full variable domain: SAVISQKPSRDICQRGTSLTIQCQVDSQVTMMFWYRQQPGQSLTLIATANQGSEATYESGFVIDKFPISRPNLTFSTLTVSNMSPEDSSIYLCSVRRDSTNYGYTFGSGTRLTVV.

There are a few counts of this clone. The CDR3 DNA reads TGTGCCAGCAGTAGTCAGGGACTAGCGGATCAAGAGACCCAGTACTTC. It encodes CASSSQGLADQETQYF. The chain uses TRBV28 and TRBJ2-5; 11 nucleotides match TRBD2. The CDR3 totals 16 residues. The trim removed 5 bases at V and 2 bases at J, leaving 7 bases unmatched. Germline V gene sequence: CDR1 MDHEN, CDR2 SYDVKM.